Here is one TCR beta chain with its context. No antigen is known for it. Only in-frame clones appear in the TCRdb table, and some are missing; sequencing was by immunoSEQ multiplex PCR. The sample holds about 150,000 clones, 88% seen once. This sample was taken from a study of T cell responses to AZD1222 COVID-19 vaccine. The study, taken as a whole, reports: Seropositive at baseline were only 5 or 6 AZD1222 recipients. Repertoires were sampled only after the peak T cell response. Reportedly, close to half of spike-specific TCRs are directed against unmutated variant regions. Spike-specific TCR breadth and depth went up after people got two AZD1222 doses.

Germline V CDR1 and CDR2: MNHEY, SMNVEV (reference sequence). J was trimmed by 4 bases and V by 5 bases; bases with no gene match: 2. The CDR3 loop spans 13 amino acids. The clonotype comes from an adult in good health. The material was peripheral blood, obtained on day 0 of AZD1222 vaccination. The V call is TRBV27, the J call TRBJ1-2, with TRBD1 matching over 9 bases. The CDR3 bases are TGTGCCAGCAGTACGGGACAGGGCTATGGCTACACCTTC. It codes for CASSTGQGYGYTF.